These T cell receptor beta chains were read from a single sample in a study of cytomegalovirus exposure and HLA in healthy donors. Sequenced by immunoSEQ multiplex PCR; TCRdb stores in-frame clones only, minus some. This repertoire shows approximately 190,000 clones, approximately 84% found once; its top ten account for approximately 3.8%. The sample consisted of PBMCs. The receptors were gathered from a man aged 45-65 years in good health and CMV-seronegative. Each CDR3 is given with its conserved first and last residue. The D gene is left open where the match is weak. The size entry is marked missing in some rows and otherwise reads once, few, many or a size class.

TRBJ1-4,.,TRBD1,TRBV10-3,CAIGQGADEKLFF,TGTGCCATCGGACAGGGGGCGGATGAAAAACTGTTTTTT
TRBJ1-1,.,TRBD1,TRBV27,CASRQKTGARYTEAFF,TGTGCCAGCAGACAGAAAACAGGGGCGAGGTACACTGAAGCTTTCTTT
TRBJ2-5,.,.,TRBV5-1,CASSAPAGGTYQETQYF,TGCGCCAGCAGCGCCCCCGCCGGGGGAACGTACCAAGAGACCCAGTACTTC
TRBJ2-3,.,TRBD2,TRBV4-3,CASSQESSGGAGTDTQYF,TGCGCCAGCAGCCAAGAGTCTAGCGGGGGGGCCGGCACAGATACGCAGTATTTT
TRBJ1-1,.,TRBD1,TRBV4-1,CASSQGDREHAEAFF,TGCGCCAGCAGCCAAGGAGACAGGGAGCACGCTGAAGCTTTCTTT
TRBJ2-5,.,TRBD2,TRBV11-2,CASSLGEGSETQYF,TGTGCCAGCAGCTTAGGGGAGGGCTCGGAGACCCAGTACTTC
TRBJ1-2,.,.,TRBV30,CACPIRPDYGYTF,TGTGCCTGCCCCATCCGCCCGGACTATGGCTACACCTTC
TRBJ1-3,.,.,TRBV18,CASSPPGTQSGNTIYF,TGTGCCAGCTCACCACCGGGGACTCAATCTGGAAACACCATATATTTT
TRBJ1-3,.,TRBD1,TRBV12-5,CASGWDSHSGNTIYF,TGTGCTAGTGGTTGGGACAGCCACTCTGGAAACACCATATATTTT
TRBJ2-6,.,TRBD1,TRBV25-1,CASSEIGTGRAGANVLTF,TGTGCCAGCAGTGAAATCGGGACAGGGCGAGCTGGGGCCAACGTCCTGACTTTC
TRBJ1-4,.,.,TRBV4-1,CASSQGAAGEKLFF,TGCGCCAGCAGCCAAGGGGCCGCGGGTGAAAAACTGTTTTTT
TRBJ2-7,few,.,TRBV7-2,CASSPDKDIYEQYF,TGTGCCAGCAGTCCAGACAAGGATATCTACGAGCAGTACTTC
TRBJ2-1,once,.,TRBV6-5,CASSITTGYDEQFF,TGTGCCAGCAGTATCACGACGGGTTACGATGAGCAGTTCTTC
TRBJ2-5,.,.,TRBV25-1,CASSELHQGQGETQYF,TGTGCCAGCAGTGAACTTCATCAGGGGCAGGGAGAGACCCAGTACTTC
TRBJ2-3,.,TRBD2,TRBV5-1,CASSSVGGTDTQYF,TGCGCCAGCAGCTCGGTGGGGGGGACAGATACGCAGTATTTT
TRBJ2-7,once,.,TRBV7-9,CASSLDAGAREQYF,TGTGCCAGCAGCCTAGATGCGGGGGCGCGGGAGCAGTACTTC
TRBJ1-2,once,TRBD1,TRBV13,CASSPGTGPDVYTF,TGTGCCAGCAGCCCAGGGACAGGGCCTGATGTCTACACCTTC
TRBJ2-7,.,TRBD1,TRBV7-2,CASSLVGQGSEQYF,TGTGCCAGCAGCTTAGTGGGACAGGGGAGCGAGCAGTACTTC
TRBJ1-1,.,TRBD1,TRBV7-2,CASSLAGTGVLEAFF,TGTGCCAGCAGCTTAGCAGGGACAGGGGTCCTTGAAGCTTTCTTT
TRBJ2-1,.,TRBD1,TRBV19,CASSEGASYNEQFF,TGTGCCAGTAGCGAGGGGGCCTCCTACAATGAGCAGTTCTTC
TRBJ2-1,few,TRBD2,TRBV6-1,CASKGGGLPRNEQFF,TGTGCCAGCAAGGGCGGGGGACTCCCTCGGAATGAGCAGTTCTTC
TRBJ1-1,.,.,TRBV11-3,CASSFGSGTEAFF,TGTGCCAGCAGCTTCGGGTCGGGCACTGAAGCTTTCTTT
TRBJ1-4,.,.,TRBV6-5,CASRPYSAQGEKLFF,TGTGCCAGCAGGCCGTACAGCGCTCAGGGTGAAAAACTGTTTTTT
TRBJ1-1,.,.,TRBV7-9,CASSPPGQRTEAFF,TGTGCCAGCAGCCCCCCGGGACAACGCACTGAAGCTTTCTTT
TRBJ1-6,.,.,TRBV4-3,CASSHGRGLNSPLHF,TGCGCCAGCAGCCATGGAAGGGGCCTAAATTCACCCCTCCACTTT
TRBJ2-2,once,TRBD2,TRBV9,CASSEWGGNTGELFF,TGTGCCAGCAGCGAATGGGGGGGAAACACCGGGGAGCTGTTTTTT
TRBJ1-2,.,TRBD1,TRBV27,CASSLDRSYGYTF,TGTGCCAGCAGTCTGGACAGGTCCTATGGCTACACCTTC
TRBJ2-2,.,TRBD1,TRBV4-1,CASSQQGAGTGELFF,TGCGCCAGCAGTCAACAGGGGGCAGGGACCGGGGAGCTGTTTTTT
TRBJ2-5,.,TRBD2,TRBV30,CAWSLSGGLGETQYF,TGTGCCTGGAGCCTAAGCGGGGGCCTGGGAGAGACCCAGTACTTC
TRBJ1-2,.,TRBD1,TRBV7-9,CASSLSPLDRGRSNYGYTF,TGTGCCAGCAGCTTGAGTCCTTTGGACAGGGGACGGTCCAACTATGGCTACACCTTC
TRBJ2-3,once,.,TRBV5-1,CASSLVGQGTDTQYF,TGCGCCAGCAGCTTGGTTGGACAAGGCACAGATACGCAGTATTTT
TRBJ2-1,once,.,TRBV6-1,CASSERWTDLYGNEQFF,TGTGCCAGCAGTGAAAGGTGGACAGACCTATACGGCAATGAGCAGTTCTTC
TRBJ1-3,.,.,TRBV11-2,CASSLGVGPSGNTIYF,TGTGCCAGCAGCTTAGGTGTTGGGCCCTCTGGAAACACCATATATTTT